In its sample, the clone carrying this T cell receptor (beta chain) was seen a few times. Antigen: not known. This entry is derived from a study of regulatory T cells in long-lasting Graves disease. Study context: Antithyroid drug use was under 3 months in newly diagnosed Graves' patients.

Arm-PCR with iRepertoire HTBI primers amplified the CDR3 regions for these TCR beta libraries. TCRdb reanalysed the multiplex PCR reads using MiXCR and keeps one entry per CDR3 protein. This table holds about 370,000 distinct CDR3 sequences, 15% to 18% found once. General observations from the study: Comparison showed that persistent patients shared more public clonotypes (roughly 2,700) than new patients (approximately 870). Persistent disease favored TRBV28, TRBJ1-2 and TRBJ2-5.

This CDR3 has 15 amino acids. V gave up 4 bases and J gave up 7 bases; unmatched junction bases: 9. Germline V CDR1 and CDR2: MNHNS, SASEGT. Time point indicated: newly diagnosed GD, antithyroid drugs for less than 3 months. The TCR library was made from RNA extracted from PBMCs. The sequence was obtained from a female donor with Graves disease. Here the sequenced sample was peripheral blood mononuclear cells (PBMCs), taken at new diagnosis, from a patient treated with antithyroid drugs. The gene calls are TRBV6-1 and TRBJ1-5; 8 bases agree with TRBD1. The CDR3 DNA reads TGTGCCAGCAGTGCAAGTTCAGGGGGCAGACAGCCCCAGCATTTT. It yields the protein CASSASSGGRQPQHF.